The following is a T cell receptor (beta chain) sequence with its context. What it recognizes is unknown. The TCRbeta library incorporated unique molecular identifiers. TCRdb ran MiXCR on the PCR reads and lists one entry per CDR3 protein. The table includes some 80,000 distinct CDR3 sequences, around a sixth detected once. The ends were cut back, 5 bases at V and 13 bases at J, with 12 bases in the middle. Germline loops: CDR1 MNHEY, CDR2 SMNVEV (reference sequence). The CDR3 totals 11 residues. This sample is drawn from a study of T-cell reconstitution after alpha-beta-depleted transplantation in children. Study-level findings and limits: Expanded graft clones, several hundred of them, were reportedly the source of alpha-beta T cells about two months after transplant. After transplant, high TCRbeta diversity at day 60 in some patients arose from surviving recipient T cells and thymic progenitors. At the one-year point after transplant, T-cell counts and TCRbeta diversity were found to come mostly from T cells that had been newly produced.

The source material was PBMCs, mostly from graft donor cells, sampled 360 days after TCRalphabeta/CD19-depleted stem cell transplant. This chain connects TRBV27 to TRBJ2-1; D perhaps matches TRBD1 (6 bases). The TCR was taken from a male patient between 2 and 15 years old who had a stem cell transplant for acute lymphoblastic leukemia, so the T cells may come from the graft donor. This chain's CDR3 is CASSLTGRQFF. CDR3 sequence (DNA): TGTGCCAGCAGTCTAACAGGGAGACAGTTCTTC.